This TCR beta chain was observed in a study of T cell responses to AZD1222 COVID-19 vaccine. Generated by immunoSEQ multiplex PCR, the TCRdb table keeps only in-frame clones and is missing some. Found here are 180,000 or so clones, around nine tenths of them singletons; the top ten hold about 2.1%. In germline, CDR1 is SEHNR, CDR2 FQNEAQ (reference sequence). The CDR3 runs to 17 residues. V lost 0 bases and J lost 4, with 18 bases in between. Study-wide points: Donors were largely white British and mainly female; clonal diversity was possibly underestimated.

With respect to this clone: The antigen remains undetermined.

V usage is TRBV7-9 and J usage is TRBJ1-2; weak D call: TRBD1 (5 bases). The source is an adult who received the AZD1222 COVID-19 vaccine. Material: peripheral blood, obtained 28 days after the second AZD1222 dose. CDR3 protein: CASSLAQGGSTSYGYTF. The CDR3 DNA follows: TGTGCCAGCAGCTTAGCCCAGGGTGGAAGCACCTCCTATGGCTACACCTTC. The entire variable domain, with the rest obtained from reference TRBV7-9 and TRBJ1-2, is as follows: DTGVSQNPRHKITKRGQNVTFRCDPISEHNRLYWYRQTLGQGPEFLTYFQNEAQLEKSRLLSDRFSAERPKGSFSTLEIQRTEQGDSAMYLCASSLAQGGSTSYGYTFGSGTRLTVV.